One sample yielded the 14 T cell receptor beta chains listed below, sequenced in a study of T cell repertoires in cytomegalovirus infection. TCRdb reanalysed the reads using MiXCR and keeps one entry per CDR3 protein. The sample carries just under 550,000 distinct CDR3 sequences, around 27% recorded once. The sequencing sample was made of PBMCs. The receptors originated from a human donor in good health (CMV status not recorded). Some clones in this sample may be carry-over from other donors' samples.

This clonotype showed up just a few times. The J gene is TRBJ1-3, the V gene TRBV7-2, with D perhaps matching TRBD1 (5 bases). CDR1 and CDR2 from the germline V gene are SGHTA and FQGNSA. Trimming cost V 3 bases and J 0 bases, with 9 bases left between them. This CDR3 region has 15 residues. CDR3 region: CASSLGVRSGNTIYF. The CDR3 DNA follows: TGTGCCAGCAGCTTGGGGGTCCGCTCTGGAAACACCATATATTTT.

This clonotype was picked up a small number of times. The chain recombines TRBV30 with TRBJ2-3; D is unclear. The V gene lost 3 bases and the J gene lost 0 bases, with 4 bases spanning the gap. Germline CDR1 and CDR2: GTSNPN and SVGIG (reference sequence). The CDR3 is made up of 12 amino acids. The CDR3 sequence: CAWSFSTDTQYF. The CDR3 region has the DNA TGTGCCTGGAGCTTTAGCACAGATACGCAGTATTTT.

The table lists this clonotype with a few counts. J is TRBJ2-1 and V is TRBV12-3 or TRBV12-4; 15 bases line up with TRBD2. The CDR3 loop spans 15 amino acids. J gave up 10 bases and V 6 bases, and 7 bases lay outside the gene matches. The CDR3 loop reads CASSRTSGRVGEQFF. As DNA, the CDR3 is TGTGCCAGCAGCCGGACTAGCGGGAGGGTTGGCGAGCAGTTCTTC.

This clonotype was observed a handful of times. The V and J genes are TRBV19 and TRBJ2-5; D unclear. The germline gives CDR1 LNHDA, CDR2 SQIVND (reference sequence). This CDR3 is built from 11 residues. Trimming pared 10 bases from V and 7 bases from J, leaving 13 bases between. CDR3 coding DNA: TGTGCCACCGCCCTCCTCGGGACCCAGTACTTC. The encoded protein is CATALLGTQYF.

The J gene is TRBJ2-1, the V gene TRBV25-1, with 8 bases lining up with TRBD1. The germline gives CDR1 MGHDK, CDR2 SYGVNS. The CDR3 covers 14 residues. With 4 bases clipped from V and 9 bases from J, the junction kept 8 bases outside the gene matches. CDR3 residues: CASSGTGLGTEQFF. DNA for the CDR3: TGTGCCAGCAGTGGGACAGGGTTAGGAACTGAGCAGTTCTTC.

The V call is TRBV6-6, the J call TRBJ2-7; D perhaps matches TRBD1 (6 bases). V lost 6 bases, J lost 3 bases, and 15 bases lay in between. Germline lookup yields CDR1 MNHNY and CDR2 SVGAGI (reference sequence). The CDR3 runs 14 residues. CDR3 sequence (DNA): TGTGCCAGCAGCCACAGGGTGCCACACTACGAGCAGTACGTC. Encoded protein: CASSHRVPHYEQYV.

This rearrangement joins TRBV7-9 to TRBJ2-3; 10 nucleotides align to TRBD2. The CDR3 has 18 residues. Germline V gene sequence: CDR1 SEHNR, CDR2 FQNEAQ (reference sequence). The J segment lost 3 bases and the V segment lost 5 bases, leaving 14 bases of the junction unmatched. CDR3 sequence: CASSATLSGRAGTDTQYF. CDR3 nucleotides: TGTGCCAGCAGCGCCACCCTCAGCGGGAGGGCCGGGACAGATACGCAGTATTTT.

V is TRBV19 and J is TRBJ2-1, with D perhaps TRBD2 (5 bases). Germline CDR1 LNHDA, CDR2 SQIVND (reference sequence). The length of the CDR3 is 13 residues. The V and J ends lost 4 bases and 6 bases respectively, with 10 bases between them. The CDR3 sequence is CASSTKGANEQFF. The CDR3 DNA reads TGTGCCAGTAGTACAAAGGGAGCCAATGAGCAGTTCTTC.

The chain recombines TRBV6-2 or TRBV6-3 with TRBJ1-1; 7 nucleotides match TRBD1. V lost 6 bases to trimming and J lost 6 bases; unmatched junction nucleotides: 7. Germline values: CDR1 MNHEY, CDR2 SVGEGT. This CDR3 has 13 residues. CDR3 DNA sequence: TGTGCCAGCAGGTGGACAGGACAACCTGAAGCTTTCTTT. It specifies CASRWTGQPEAFF.

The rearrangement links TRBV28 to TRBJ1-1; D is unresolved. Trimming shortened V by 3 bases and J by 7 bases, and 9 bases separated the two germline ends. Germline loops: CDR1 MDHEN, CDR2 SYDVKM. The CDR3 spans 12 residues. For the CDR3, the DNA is TGTGCCAGCAGTTTCTATGGCTTTGAAGCTTTCTTT. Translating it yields CASSFYGFEAFF.

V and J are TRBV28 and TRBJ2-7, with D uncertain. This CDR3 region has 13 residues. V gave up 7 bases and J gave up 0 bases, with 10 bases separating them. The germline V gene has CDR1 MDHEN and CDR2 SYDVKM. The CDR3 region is CASKDQNSYEQYF. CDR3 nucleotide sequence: TGTGCCAGCAAGGACCAGAACTCCTACGAGCAGTACTTC.

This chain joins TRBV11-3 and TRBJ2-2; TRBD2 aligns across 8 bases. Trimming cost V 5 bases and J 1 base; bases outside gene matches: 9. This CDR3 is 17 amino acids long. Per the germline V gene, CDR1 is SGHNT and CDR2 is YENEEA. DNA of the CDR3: TGTGCCAGCAGCCCCGGGGGAGCGGGAGAGAACACCGGGGAGCTGTTTTTT. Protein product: CASSPGGAGENTGELFF. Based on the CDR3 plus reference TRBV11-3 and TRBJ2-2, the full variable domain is EAGVVQSPRYKIIEKKQPVAFWCNPISGHNTLYWYLQNLGQGPELLIRYENEEAVDDSQLPKDRFSAERLKGVDSTLKIQPAELGDSAVYLCASSPGGAGENTGELFFGEGSRLTVL.

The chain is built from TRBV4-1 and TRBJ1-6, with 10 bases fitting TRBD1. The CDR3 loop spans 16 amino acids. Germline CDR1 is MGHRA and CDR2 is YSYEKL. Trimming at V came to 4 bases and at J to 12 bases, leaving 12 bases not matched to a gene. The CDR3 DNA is TGCGCCAGCAGCCTCCCGGGACAGGGGATAATTCAACCCCTCCACTTT. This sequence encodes CASSLPGQGIIQPLHF.

The CDR3 DNA sequence: TGTGCCAGCAGCTGGGTGCCGGGAGCGGGGTTGTCCTACAATGAGCAGTTCTTC. Translated, it gives CASSWVPGAGLSYNEQFF. J is TRBJ2-1 and V is TRBV7-2; 7 positions agree with TRBD2. Germline V lookup: CDR1 SGHTA, CDR2 FQGNSA. This CDR3 contains 18 residues. V shed 4 bases, J shed 1 base, and the junction held 13 bases outside the gene matches.